This TCR beta chain was identified in a study of blood T cell repertoires in COVID-19 (TCRdb year 2020). As for the study more broadly: Collaborator samples came from the United States, Italy and Spain and covered acute and convalescent phases of COVID-19. The prospective study material was composed of cDNA or gDNA derived from T cells, B-cell-depleted T cells, or PBMCs. Deeply sampled blood TCRbeta repertoires from subjects exposed to, actively infected with, or recovered from COVID-19 were included in the dataset. The repertoires were released in a freely available public database intended as a resource for research on the immune response to SARS-CoV-2. The samples were drawn from the first 160 participants of the ongoing ImmuneRACE study and from over 950 subjects provided by 6 global collaborators. The sample metadata nearly always contained a de-identified subject ID, COVID-19 status, age in years and sex. Where available, HLA class I and class II types were taken from metadata supplied by the sample provider and were not determined by assay-based typing.

Beyond this particular receptor, the publication reports: Clinical and demographic metadata were provided uncurated, with the amount varying by source and participant.

The immunoSEQ Assay, a bias-controlled multiplex PCR, was used to amplify TCRbeta CDR3 regions from genomic DNA. The source study handled its data this way. The number of nucleated cells in each sample was estimated by amplification of reference gene primers within the assay. Sequence reads were collapsed and filtered to measure the absolute abundance of every unique TCRbeta CDR3 rearrangement. For each sample, productive Simpson clonality was calculated by taking the square root of Simpson's diversity index across productive rearrangements. TCRdb provides this immuneACCESS table in a form limited to in-frame rearrangements. Some clones are lacking; in checked studies, under half of them reflect an unresolved V gene, and why the rest are absent is not known. V and J calls and clone size are copied from that table; D and trimming were computed from the DNA. The sample has just over 60,000 clones on record, less than 85% of them singletons. Approximately 18% of the sample goes to the ten largest clones.

The CDR3 goes from the cysteine to the phenylalanine over 14 residues. Only the CDR3 DNA stays, 42 bases, in frame from base 1. From the germline V gene, CDR1 is MNHNS and CDR2 is SASEGT. V and J are truncated by 3 bases and 2 bases respectively, leaving an intervening sequence of 9 bases. Collaborating institutions collected whole blood in K2EDTA tubes following their own protocols. For TCRbeta analysis, collaborators shipped samples as frozen whole blood, isolated PBMCs, or DNA extracted from either of those sample types. This clone was detected once. The antigen it recognizes is unknown. Base qualities were left out, and no much larger clone turns up one base away.

This receptor was taken from a man in his 60s with acute or convalescent COVID-19. The V gene is TRBV6-1 and the J gene is TRBJ2-3, and TRBD2 may be the D gene, going by 5 matching bases. Material for sequencing was peripheral blood. This receptor has the CDR3 CASSEEVFTDTQYF. The DNA sequence is as follows: TGTGCCAGCAGTGAGGAGGTTTTCACAGATACGCAGTATTTT.